Listed below are T cell receptor beta chains from one sample, sequenced in a study of CD8+ T cells in alopecia areata. The repertoire was sequenced with immunoSEQ multiplex PCR; TCRdb's copy has only in-frame clones and lacks some. Of approximately 200,000 clones listed, about 60% are singletons. Sequenced material: CD4+ T cells sorted from blood, taken at week 4, from a patient treated with tofacitinib. The origin of the receptors is a human donor with alopecia areata. CDR3s leave out the opening cysteine and the closing phenylalanine or tryptophan.

J: TRBJ2-7
V: TRBV6-6
CDR3: ASSYSRGEQY

J: TRBJ1-5
V: TRBV5-6
CDR3: ASSQGVYQPQH

J: TRBJ1-1
V: TRBV29-1
CDR3: SGSTGRGTEAF

J: TRBJ2-5
V: TRBV18
CDR3: ASSPPDNLRGETQY

J: TRBJ1-6
V: TRBV29-1
CDR3: SAWTGGSSPLH

J: TRBJ2-7
V: TRBV11-2
CDR3: ASSLERVSSYEQY

J: TRBJ1-4
V: TRBV5-1
CDR3: ASSVGHATNEKLF

J: TRBJ1-1
V: TRBV29-1
CDR3: SVEGRLNTEAF

J: TRBJ1-1
V: TRBV18
CDR3: AGGKGQGTEAF

J: TRBJ1-3
V: TRBV6-5
CDR3: ASSSLGGVGNTIY

J: TRBJ1-6
V: TRBV7-9
CDR3: ASSLVSNANSPLH

J: TRBJ1-2
V: TRBV25-1
CDR3: ASRGGNYGYT

J: TRBJ2-1
V: TRBV30
CDR3: AWSVLFAEQF

J: TRBJ2-5
V: TRBV4-2
CDR3: ASSHPPASGGFLQETQY

J: TRBJ1-2
V: TRBV30
CDR3: AWTTGNYGYT

J: TRBJ2-5
V: TRBV29-1
CDR3: SVPGLTEETQY

J: TRBJ2-2
V: TRBV7-2
CDR3: ASSSTGRSTGELF

J: TRBJ2-1
V: TRBV4-3
CDR3: ASSQERGEQF

J: TRBJ1-2
V: TRBV5-4
CDR3: ASSLVGEGNYGYT

J: TRBJ2-3
V: TRBV19
CDR3: ASSTRTGGTVTDTQY

J: TRBJ2-3
V: TRBV30
CDR3: AWRAGGTDTQY

J: TRBJ2-2
V: TRBV5-4
CDR3: ASSSPIRTGGELF

J: TRBJ1-3
V: TRBV30
CDR3: AWSSQVSGNTIY

J: TRBJ1-5
V: TRBV30
CDR3: AWSVRWEQPQH

J: TRBJ1-2
V: TRBV29-1
CDR3: GVDSGQLLYGYT

J: TRBJ1-1
V: TRBV29-1
CDR3: SVGTRVSNTEAF

J: TRBJ1-1
V: TRBV2
CDR3: ASSYRGNTEAF

J: TRBJ1-6
V: TRBV27
CDR3: ASRRQGSPLH

J: TRBJ1-2
V: TRBV7-2
CDR3: ASSPGQGNGYT

J: TRBJ2-7
V: TRBV29-1
CDR3: SVAFDREPYEQY

J: TRBJ1-2
V: TRBV18
CDR3: ASSPNEGSYGYT